This record covers a single TCR beta chain. The antigen is not known. The germline gene is not matched at one end of the junction; a read error may be the cause. Study findings and constraints: Tumor Treg TCRs overlapped most with tumor naive CD4+ cells. The TCR gene usage of tumor memory CD4+ T cells clustered together with blood and lymph node memory CD4+ cells and with lymph node naive CD4+ cells.

The CDR3 is 14 amino acids. CDR1 is SGDLS, CDR2 YYNGEE, per germline. Semi-nested PCR with Nested Universal Primer A followed constant-region reverse priming of full-length variable regions. TCRdb called the 5' RACE reads again in MiXCR, with one record for every CDR3 protein. The repertoire holds approximately 47,000 distinct CDR3 sequences, with 25% to 30% as singletons. Naive CD4+ cells had CD25+ Tregs removed. Sequenced: naive CD4+ T cells sorted from blood. Stated subset: naive CD4+ T cells, CD4+CD45RA+CD25-. This rearrangement joins TRBV9 to TRBJ2-7; the D gene is possibly TRBD2 (6 bases). The clonotype comes from a female donor with breast cancer. The CDR3 loop reads CTSSVLQDGGEQYF. For the CDR3, the DNA is TGTACCAGCAGCGTCCTCCAGGACGGGGGCGAGCAGTACTTC.